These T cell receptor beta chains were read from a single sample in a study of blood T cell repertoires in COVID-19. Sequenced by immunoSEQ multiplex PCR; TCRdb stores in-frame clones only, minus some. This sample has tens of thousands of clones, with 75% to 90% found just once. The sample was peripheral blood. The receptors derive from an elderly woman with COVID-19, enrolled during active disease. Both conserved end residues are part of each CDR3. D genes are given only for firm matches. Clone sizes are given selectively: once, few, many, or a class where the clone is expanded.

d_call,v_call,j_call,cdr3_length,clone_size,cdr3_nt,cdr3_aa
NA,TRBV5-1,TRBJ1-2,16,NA,TGCGCCAGCAGCTTGGCCTGGACAGAATCTAACTATGGCTACACCTTC,CASSLAWTESNYGYTF
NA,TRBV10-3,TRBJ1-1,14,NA,TGTGCCATCAGTGGGTCAGGGGTTAGCACTGAAGCTTTCTTT,CAISGSGVSTEAFF
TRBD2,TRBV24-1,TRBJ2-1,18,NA,TGTGCCACCAGTGACGCAAGGACTAGCGGGAGAGCTGTGGATGAGCAGTTCTTC,CATSDARTSGRAVDEQFF
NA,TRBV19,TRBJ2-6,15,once,TGTGCCAGTAGTATTCGAGGGCCTGGGGCCAACGTCCTGACTTTC,CASSIRGPGANVLTF
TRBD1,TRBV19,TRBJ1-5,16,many,TGTGCCAGTACCCCCGACAGGGCGTATGGCAATCAGCCCCAGCATTTT,CASTPDRAYGNQPQHF
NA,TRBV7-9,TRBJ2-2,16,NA,TGTGCCAGCAGCCCCATGACTAGTTTAATCACCGGGGAGCTGTTTTTT,CASSPMTSLITGELFF
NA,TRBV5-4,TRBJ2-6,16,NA,TGTGCCAGCAGCTTGGGCGGAAACTCTGGGGCCAACGTCCTGACTTTC,CASSLGGNSGANVLTF
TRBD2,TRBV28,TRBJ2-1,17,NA,TGTGCCAGCAGTTTCCGACTACTAGCGGGAGCTTTCCATGAGCAGTTCTTC,CASSFRLLAGAFHEQFF
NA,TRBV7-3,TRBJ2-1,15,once,TGTGCCAGCAGCAGTCAGGGCGGCCCCTACAATGAGCAGTTCTTC,CASSSQGGPYNEQFF
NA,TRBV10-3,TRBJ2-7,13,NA,TGTGCCATCAGTAAAAACCAGGGTACCGAGCAGTACTTC,CAISKNQGTEQYF
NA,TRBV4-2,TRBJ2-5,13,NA,TGTGCCAGCAGCCTGACGGGGATGGAGACCCAGTACTTC,CASSLTGMETQYF
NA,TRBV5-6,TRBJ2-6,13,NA,TGTGCCAGCAGTATCTCTGGGGCCAACGTCCTGACTTTC,CASSISGANVLTF
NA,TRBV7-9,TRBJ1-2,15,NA,TGTGCCAGCAGCTCCTCCCCCCTGGGGGCCTATGGCTACACCTTC,CASSSSPLGAYGYTF
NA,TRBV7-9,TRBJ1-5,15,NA,TGTGCCAGCAGCTTAGGCCCGGGTACTTATCAGCCCCAGCATTTT,CASSLGPGTYQPQHF
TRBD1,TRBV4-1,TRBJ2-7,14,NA,TGCGCCAGCAGCCTGGACAGGGGGCCCTACGAGCAGTACTTC,CASSLDRGPYEQYF
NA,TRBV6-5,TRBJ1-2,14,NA,TGTGCCAGCAGTCCAACAGGGATTGGATATGGCTACACCTTC,CASSPTGIGYGYTF
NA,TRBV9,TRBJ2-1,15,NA,TGTGCCAGCAGCTCTCAAGCAGGGAGGTGGAATGAGCAGTTCTTC,CASSSQAGRWNEQFF
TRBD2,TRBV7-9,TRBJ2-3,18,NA,TGTGCCAGCAGCTTAGCCCCTCTAGCGGGGGGTAGCACAGATACGCAGTATTTT,CASSLAPLAGGSTDTQYF
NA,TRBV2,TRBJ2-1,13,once,TGTGCCAGCAGTGACGGTATAGGGAGTGAGCAGTTCTTC,CASSDGIGSEQFF
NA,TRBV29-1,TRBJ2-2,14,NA,TGCAGCATTACCCCGAGACAGGACACCGGGGAGCTGTTTTTT,CSITPRQDTGELFF
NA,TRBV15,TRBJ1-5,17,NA,TGTGCCACCAGCAGAGGCCGGGACACTCATAGCAATCAGCCCCAGCATTTT,CATSRGRDTHSNQPQHF
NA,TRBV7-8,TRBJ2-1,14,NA,TGTGCCAGCAGCTCGGATGGGGGGTACAATGAGCAGTTCTTC,CASSSDGGYNEQFF
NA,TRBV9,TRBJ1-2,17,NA,TGTGCCAGCAGCGTAGACCCTAACTTTAATGCTAACTATGGCTACACCTTC,CASSVDPNFNANYGYTF
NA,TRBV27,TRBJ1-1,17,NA,TGTGCCAGCAGTTTAGGGGGCTCCAGGGGAGTGTACACTGAAGCTTTCTTT,CASSLGGSRGVYTEAFF
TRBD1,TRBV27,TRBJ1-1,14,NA,TGTGCCAGCAGGACAGGGACGGTCGGGACTGAAGCTTTCTTT,CASRTGTVGTEAFF
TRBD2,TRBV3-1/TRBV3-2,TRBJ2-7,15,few,TGTGCCAGCAGCCAAGAGGGCGGGAGTAGGTACGAGCAGTACTTC,CASSQEGGSRYEQYF
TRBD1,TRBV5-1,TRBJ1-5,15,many,TGCGCCAGCAGCTTGGGGGACAGGGAGGATCAGCCCCAGCATTTT,CASSLGDREDQPQHF
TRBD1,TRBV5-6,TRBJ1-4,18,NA,TGTGCCAGCAGCCGCAGAACAGGGGCAACTCATTTGGATGAAAAACTGTTTTTT,CASSRRTGATHLDEKLFF
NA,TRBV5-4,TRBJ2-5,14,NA,TGTGCCAGCAGCTTGACGGGGGTGGAAGAGACCCAGTACTTC,CASSLTGVEETQYF
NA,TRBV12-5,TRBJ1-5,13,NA,TGTGCTAGTGGTCGCCAGGGTCGGCAGCCCCAGCATTTT,CASGRQGRQPQHF
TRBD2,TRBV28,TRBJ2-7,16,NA,TGTGCCAGCAGTCCTCGCCCTAGCGGGAGGGCCTACGAGCAGTACTTC,CASSPRPSGRAYEQYF
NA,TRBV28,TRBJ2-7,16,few,TGTGCCAGCAGTAGCCATGGGGGCGGCCTCTCCTACGAGCAGTACTTC,CASSSHGGGLSYEQYF
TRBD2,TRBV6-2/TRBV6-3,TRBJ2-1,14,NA,TGTGCCAGCAGTTACGGGGGACTAGTCTATGAGCAGTTCTTC,CASSYGGLVYEQFF
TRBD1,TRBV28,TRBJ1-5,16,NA,TGTGCCACCCTCCGACCGGGACAGGGATGGGATCAGCCCCAGCATTTT,CATLRPGQGWDQPQHF
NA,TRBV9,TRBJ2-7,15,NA,TGTGCCAGCAGCGTAGAAGGTGGGAGTGGGTACGAGCAGTACTTC,CASSVEGGSGYEQYF
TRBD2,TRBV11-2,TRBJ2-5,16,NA,TGTGCCAGCAGCTTAGGGACTAGCGGGGGTTGGGAGACCCAGTACTTC,CASSLGTSGGWETQYF
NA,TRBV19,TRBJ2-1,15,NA,TGTGCCAGTAGTATCGCCGGGACATACTACAATGAGCAGTTCTTC,CASSIAGTYYNEQFF
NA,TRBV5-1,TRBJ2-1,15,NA,TGCGCCAGCAGCTTTCAGGACTCCTCCTACAATGAGCAGTTCTTC,CASSFQDSSYNEQFF
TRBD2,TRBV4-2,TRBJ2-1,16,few,TGTGCCAGCAGCCAAGATGGGACTAGCGGGGCCGATGAGCAGTTCTTC,CASSQDGTSGADEQFF
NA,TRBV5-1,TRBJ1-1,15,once,TGCGCCAGCAGCTTATTGGGGGGAATGAACACTGAAGCTTTCTTT,CASSLLGGMNTEAFF
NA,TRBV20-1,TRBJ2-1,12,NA,TGCAGTGCTAGTGGGCCTCACAATGAGCAGTTCTTC,CSASGPHNEQFF
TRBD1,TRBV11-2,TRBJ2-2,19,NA,TGTGCCAGCAGCTCCGCTTGGGGGGACAGGGGGTTGAACACCGGGGAGCTGTTTTTT,CASSSAWGDRGLNTGELFF